This T cell receptor beta chain was sequenced for a study of cytomegalovirus exposure and HLA in healthy donors. Study context: Genotyping showed around four fifths of approximately 430 donors falling in the Caucasian-associated ancestry cluster.

Both 60 Vbeta primers and 13 Jbeta primers went into the PCR. Clones were sequenced by immunoSEQ multiplex PCR, and TCRdb holds only the in-frame ones, with some missing. The repertoire holds approximately 100,000 clones, roughly four fifths seen once, with over 12% in the top ten. The study, taken as a whole, reports: Many donors carried some public TCRs, although rarity characterized most TCR sequences. It was about 150 TCR beta chains that were listed as cytomegalovirus-associated.

Points on this clone: The antigen is unknown.

This CDR3 is built from 14 residues. With 4 bases removed from V and 4 bases from J, the gap between germline ends came to 14 bases. Germline CDR1 and CDR2: SGHRS and YFSETQ. This sequence originates from a male donor in good health and CMV-seropositive. The rearrangement uses TRBV5-1 and TRBJ1-2; D perhaps matches TRBD1 (6 bases). The sequenced material came from PBMCs. CDR3 amino acids: CASSPGQQLYGYTF. The CDR3 region has the DNA TGCGCCAGCAGCCCCGGACAGCAACTCTATGGCTACACCTTC.